This T cell receptor (beta chain) was identified in a study of vaccination effects on CD4 cells after COVID-19. CD4+ T cells specific for antigen were expanded with viral peptide pools by the ViraFEST assay before sequencing. Cells that had been cultured for 10 days were the source of isolated CD4+ T cells. Nucleocapsid antibodies stayed negative before and after vaccination, showing no earlier SARS-CoV-2 infection. As for this clone: Its antigen is unknown.

Only in-frame clones appear in the TCRdb table, and some are missing; sequencing was by immunoSEQ multiplex PCR. The sample has approximately 30,000 clones, about four fifths seen once. This receptor was taken from a human donor who received a COVID-19 vaccine. This sample comprised CD4+ T cells from PBMCs cultured with SARS-CoV-2 spike peptides, obtained before COVID-19 vaccination.

The CDR3 coding sequence is TGTGCCAGCAGTGAATGGGAGGGGGGCGAAGCTTTCTTT. Translated: CASSEWEGGEAFF. The gene calls are TRBV25-1 and TRBJ1-1; D is possibly TRBD1 (6 bases). CDR1 is MGHDK and CDR2 is SYGVNS in the germline V gene. This CDR3 spans 13 amino acids. V dropped 1 base and J dropped 8 bases, with 11 bases sitting between them.